Following are 6 T cell receptor beta chains from one sample sequenced in a study of blood T cell repertoires in COVID-19. Assay: immunoSEQ multiplex PCR; the TCRdb copy retains only in-frame clones and omits some. In the table there are roughly 150,000 clones, 89% of which are singletons. The sequenced material came from peripheral blood. The origin of the receptors is a man in his sixties with acute or convalescent COVID-19.

The chain combines TRBV18 with TRBJ1-3, with D uncertain. The CDR3 has 15 amino acids. Per the germline V gene, CDR1 is KGHSH and CDR2 is LQKENI. The germline V and J ends were trimmed by 0 bases and 0 bases, with 6 bases remaining between them. CDR3 in DNA: TGTGCCAGCTCACCACCCGGGTACTCTGGAAACACCATATATTTT. Its translation is CASSPPGYSGNTIYF.

Only one count was recorded for this clone. The gene calls are TRBV12-5 and TRBJ2-7, with D perhaps TRBD1 (6 bases). Deletions cut 3 bases from V and 2 bases from J, with 17 bases between. This CDR3 has 16 amino acids. The germline CDR1 and CDR2 sequences are LGHNT and FRNRAP. DNA of the CDR3: TGTGCTAGTGGTTTCCGGACAGTAAAAAATGCCTACGAGCAGTACTTC. Its protein is CASGFRTVKNAYEQYF.

The chain has TRBV27 and TRBJ1-2; a possible D gene is TRBD1 (6 bases). The V end lost 7 bases, the J end lost 1 base, and 28 bases lay between the germline ends. The length of the CDR3 is 19 residues. Germline V gene lookup returns CDR1 MNHEY and CDR2 SMNVEV (reference sequence). Here the CDR3 reads CASTWGPTGGKGINYGYTF. CDR3 bases: TGTGCCAGCACCTGGGGGCCGACGGGAGGGAAGGGGATTAACTATGGCTACACCTTC.

This sequence joins TRBV2 and TRBJ1-6; unclear D gene. V lost 8 bases, J lost 5 bases, and 13 bases lay in between. Germline CDR1 is SNHLY and CDR2 is FYNNEI. The CDR3 length is 14 residues. The CDR3 here is CASGLQRDNSPLHF. CDR3 DNA sequence: TGTGCCAGCGGGCTACAGCGGGATAATTCACCCCTCCACTTT. The variable domain in full, completed from reference TRBV2 and TRBJ1-6, reads EPEVTQTPSHQVTQMGQEVILRCVPISNHLYFYWYRQILGQKVEFLVSFYNNEISEKSEIFDDQFSVERPDGSNFTLKIRSTKLEDSAMYFCASGLQRDNSPLHFGNGTRLTVT.

The chain couples TRBV30 to TRBJ1-4; TRBD1 matches 11 bases. In germline, CDR1 is GTSNPN, CDR2 SVGIG (reference sequence). CDR3 length equals 19 residues. Trimming cost V 0 bases and J 3 bases; bases outside gene matches: 12. This CDR3 is CAWSVLSRDRGRANEKLFF. The CDR3 nucleotides are TGTGCCTGGAGTGTTCTTTCCCGGGACAGGGGGAGGGCTAATGAAAAACTGTTTTTT.

V gene TRBV2 combines with J gene TRBJ1-2; D may be TRBD1 (5 bases). The CDR3 consists of 12 residues. Germline assignment: CDR1 SNHLY and CDR2 FYNNEI. V was trimmed by 8 bases and J by 8 bases, leaving 15 bases between them. In DNA, the CDR3 is TGTGCCAGCCACGCCGACAGAGCAGGCTACACCTTC. Its protein product is CASHADRAGYTF.